This TCR beta chain was captured in a study of shared clonotypes between healthy human individuals. Notes on the study in general: Among several donors, approximately 5% of naive CD4 clonotypes were found in common. Sequencing depth was expected to affect clonotype sharing among donors. For sorted subsets, rarefaction showed incomplete sequencing despite large depth.

On this clone: Its antigen is not known.

The naive CD8 fraction comprised CD45RO-negative cells positively selected for CCR7 and excluded terminally differentiated effector memory CD45RA+ cells. Source study methods: Filtering differed, since immunoSEQ gave only junction sequences and no quality scores. TCRdb keeps only in-frame clones here, not all; method: immunoSEQ multiplex PCR. D and trimming come from the DNA, and the V and J calls and clone size come from that table. This sample yields about 2.1 million clones, of which 93% are seen a single time; more than 1.5% belongs to the top ten. V shed 3 bases and J 2 bases; nucleotides not matched to a gene: 14. The CDR3 length is 18 residues. Germline V gene sequence: CDR1 MGHRA, CDR2 YSYEKL.

The material sequenced was naive CD8+ T cells from PBMCs. The source is a man aged 18 to 35 in good health. Some clones in this sample may be carry-over from other donors' samples. The V and J genes are TRBV4-1 and TRBJ2-3; 7 nucleotides agree with TRBD2. For the CDR3, the DNA is TGCGCCAGCAGCCAGCGCTCGCAGCGGGGCCCGATCACAGATACGCAGTATTTT. Protein: CASSQRSQRGPITDTQYF.